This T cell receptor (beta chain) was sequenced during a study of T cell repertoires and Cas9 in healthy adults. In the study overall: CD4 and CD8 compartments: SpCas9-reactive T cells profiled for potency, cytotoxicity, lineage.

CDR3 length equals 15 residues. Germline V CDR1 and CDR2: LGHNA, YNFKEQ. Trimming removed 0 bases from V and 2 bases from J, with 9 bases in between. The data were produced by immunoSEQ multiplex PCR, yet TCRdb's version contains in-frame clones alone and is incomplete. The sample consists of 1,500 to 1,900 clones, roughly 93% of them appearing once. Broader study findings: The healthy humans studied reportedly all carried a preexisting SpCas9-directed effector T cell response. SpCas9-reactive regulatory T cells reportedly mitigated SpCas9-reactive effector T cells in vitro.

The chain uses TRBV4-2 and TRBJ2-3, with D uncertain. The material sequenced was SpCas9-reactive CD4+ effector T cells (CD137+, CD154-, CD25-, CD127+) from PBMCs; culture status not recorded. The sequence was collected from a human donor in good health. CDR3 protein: CASSQEGRVTDTQYF. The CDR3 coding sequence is TGTGCCAGCAGCCAAGAAGGCCGGGTCACAGATACGCAGTATTTT.